Below are 10 T cell receptor beta chains sequenced from a single sample in a study of PD-1 blockade in classical Hodgkin lymphoma. Some clones are missing from TCRdb's copy, which holds only in-frame ones; the method was immunoSEQ multiplex PCR. The table shows around 16,000 clones, with over 70% occurring only once. After autologous stem cell transplantation all patients relapsed, and prior brentuximab vedotin exposure differed between cohorts. Material: peripheral blood mononuclear cells (PBMCs), obtained before the second cycle of nivolumab. These receptor sequences come from a human donor with classical Hodgkin lymphoma.

The chain joins TRBV30 to TRBJ2-1, with 13 bases that match TRBD2. V was clipped by 0 bases and J by 2 bases; unmatched bases: 1. Germline V gives CDR1 GTSNPN, CDR2 SVGIG (reference sequence). The CDR3 spans 16 residues. DNA of the CDR3: TGTGCCTGGAGTGTACTAGCGGGGGGGGCCTACAATGAGCAGTTCTTC. Translation: CAWSVLAGGAYNEQFF.

A word on this clone: This sample also contains other DNA sequences that code for the same CDR3. The chain joins TRBV15 to TRBJ2-7; 7 bases map to TRBD1. The CDR3 loop spans 14 amino acids. Germline V gene lookup returns CDR1 LNHNV and CDR2 YYDKDF (reference sequence). J lost 5 bases, V lost 4 bases, and 8 bases had no gene match. CDR3 residues: CATSTQTGADEQYF. As DNA, the CDR3 is TGTGCCACCAGCACTCAAACAGGGGCGGACGAGCAGTACTTC.

J is TRBJ1-2 and V is TRBV5-5; 8 nucleotides align to TRBD1. The junction had 6 bases not matched to a gene; V was cut back by 4 bases and J by 7 bases. This CDR3 region has 13 residues. Germline-derived CDR1 and CDR2 are SGHKS and YYEKEE (reference sequence). The CDR3 region is CASSKTGEGGYTF. Written as DNA, the CDR3 is TGTGCCAGCAGCAAGACAGGGGAGGGTGGCTACACCTTC.

V and J are TRBV5-1 and TRBJ1-1, with 8 bases aligning to TRBD1. V shed 0 bases, J shed 8 bases, and the junction held 6 bases outside the gene matches. CDR1 and CDR2 (germline): SGHRS, YFSETQ. The CDR3 runs to 14 residues. CDR3 DNA sequence: TGCGCCAGCAGCTTGGTACCCAGGGGGCGCGAAGCTTTCTTT. Amino acid sequence: CASSLVPRGREAFF.

CDR3 sequence reads: CASSRPRGPGGNTEAFF. As DNA, the CDR3 is TGCGCCAGCAGCCGACCCAGGGGGCCAGGAGGGAACACTGAAGCTTTCTTT. The chain is built from TRBV5-1 and TRBJ1-1; 8 positions agree with TRBD1. Looked up from germline, CDR1 is SGHRS and CDR2 is YFSETQ. This CDR3 comprises 17 residues. V dropped 4 bases and J dropped 1; count of bases not matched to a gene: 12.

This rearrangement joins TRBV11-3 to TRBJ2-2, with 7 bases lining up with TRBD1. Per germline, CDR1 SGHNT and CDR2 YENEEA. With V trimmed by 5 bases and J by 0 bases, 3 bases remained unmatched. CDR3 length: 15 amino acids. The CDR3 coding sequence is TGTGCCAGCAGCAACAGGGGCGCGAACACCGGGGAGCTGTTTTTT. Translating gives CASSNRGANTGELFF.

The J gene is TRBJ2-3, the V gene TRBV18; a weak D match, TRBD1 (5 bases). The CDR3 covers 17 residues. Trimming pared 0 bases from V and 8 bases from J, leaving 21 bases between. Germline V gene data show CDR1 as KGHSH and CDR2 as LQKENI. The chain's CDR3 is CASSPPGQGRRHGTQYF. CDR3 DNA: TGTGCCAGCTCACCACCTGGCCAGGGCCGCCGGCACGGTACGCAGTATTTT. The whole variable domain, remainder taken from reference TRBV18 and TRBJ2-3, is NAGVMQNPRHLVRRRGQEARLRCSPMKGHSHVYWYRQLPEEGLKFMVYLQKENIIDESGMPKERFSAEFPKEGPSILRIQQVVRGDSAAYFCASSPPGQGRRHGTQYFGPGTRLTVL.

This chain links TRBV7-9 with TRBJ2-1; D could derive from TRBD1 or TRBD2 (5 bases each). Germline V gene sequence: CDR1 SEHNR, CDR2 FQNEAQ (reference sequence). V lost 4 bases to trimming and J lost 3 bases, with 16 bases between them. This CDR3 is built from 16 residues. The CDR3 sequence: CASSSLGTLGYNEQFF. The CDR3 nucleotides read TGTGCCAGCAGCTCGCTCGGGACCCTCGGCTACAATGAGCAGTTCTTC.

The V call is TRBV6-6, the J call TRBJ2-2, with D possibly matching TRBD2 (5 bases). The germline V and J ends were trimmed by 6 bases and 1 base, with 9 bases remaining between them. The CDR3 is made up of 14 amino acids. CDR1 is MNHNY and CDR2 is SVGAGI in the germline V gene (reference sequence). CDR3 sequence: CASSGLRNTGELFF. DNA for the CDR3: TGTGCCAGCAGCGGACTGAGGAACACCGGGGAGCTGTTTTTT.

Only one count was recorded for this clone. The gene calls are TRBV6-1 and TRBJ2-4; D may be TRBD2 (6 bases). In germline, CDR1 is MNHNS, CDR2 SASEGT. This CDR3 is built from 20 residues. Deletions cut 0 bases from V and 2 bases from J, with 23 bases between. The CDR3 nucleotides read TGTGCCAGCAGTGAAGCGATGGTGGGAACAGCGGGCTTTCCCAAAAACATTCAGTACTTC. Its translation: CASSEAMVGTAGFPKNIQYF.